Shown below are 28 T cell receptor beta chains from a single sample sequenced in a study of human T cells and chemical hapten exposure listed by TCRdb under 2021. Receptor amplification or capture employed RACE. The listed sequencing device is NextSeq 500. TCRdb reworked the public reads: Q25 trimming with fastp, MiXCR clone assembly, productive beta chains retained. Each record represents a unique CDR3 protein, reported with the most common genes and DNA among its rows. The sample table shows about 52,000 distinct CDR3 sequences, and roughly 9.5% are seen once. About 15% of the sample rests with the top ten. In light of the paper, this sample's time point label describes: patch test 3, about 24 weeks after DPC sensitization. This specimen's treatment or condition label, per the study, means: therapeutic diphenylcyclopropenone sensitization with weekly scalp DPC. The specimen comprised whole blood, sampled in connection with sensitization to the hapten diphenylcyclopropenone (DPC). These receptors came from a woman in her thirties or forties with alopecia areata. Some clones in this sample may be carry-over from other donors' samples.

V usage is TRBV6-2 or TRBV6-3 and J usage is TRBJ1-5; a possible D gene is TRBD1 (6 bases). Germline V CDR1 and CDR2: MNHEY, SVGEGT. This CDR3 is 15 amino acids long. Trimming shortened V by 6 bases and J by 5 bases, and 17 bases separated the two germline ends. The CDR3 is CASRDPGHQDQPQHF. The CDR3 DNA reads as TGTGCCAGCAGGGATCCGGGACACCAAGATCAGCCCCAGCATTTT.

There are a few counts of this clonotype. This sequence joins TRBV27 and TRBJ2-2; TRBD1 aligns across 8 bases. The germline gives CDR1 MNHEY, CDR2 SMNVEV (reference sequence). The CDR3 has 15 residues. J gave up 10 bases and V 4 bases, and 11 bases lay outside the gene matches. This CDR3 is CASSWRQGPPMELFF. Here the CDR3 DNA reads TGTGCCAGCAGTTGGAGACAGGGGCCCCCGATGGAGCTGTTTTTT.

This clonotype was counted ten times or more. V usage is TRBV5-5 and J usage is TRBJ1-2; the D gene is possibly TRBD1 (5 bases). Germline CDR1 reads SGHKS; CDR2 reads YYEKEE (reference sequence). This CDR3 spans 14 amino acids. Trimming removed 0 bases at V and 7 bases at J, with 13 bases between. DNA of the CDR3: TGTGCCAGCAGCTTGGGACGGACATCATCTGGCTACACCTTC. It codes for CASSLGRTSSGYTF. Filled out from reference TRBV5-5 and TRBJ1-2, the complete variable domain reads DAGVTQSPTHLIKTRGQQVTLRCSPISGHKSVSWYQQVLGQGPQFIFQYYEKEERGRGNFPDRFSARQFPNYSSELNVNALLLGDSALYLCASSLGRTSSGYTFGSGTRLTVV.

This clonotype showed up just a few times. This chain joins TRBV27 and TRBJ2-1; D ambiguous. In germline, CDR1 is MNHEY, CDR2 SMNVEV (reference sequence). This CDR3 has 12 amino acids. Trimming stripped 4 bases from V and 7 bases from J, with 8 bases between. DNA for the CDR3: TGTGCCAGCAGTTCGGGCATTAATGAGCAGTTCTTC. It encodes CASSSGINEQFF.

On this clonotype: Since a much larger clone is just one base distant, this may be a read error. The chain recombines TRBV12-3 or TRBV12-4 with TRBJ1-2; D unresolved. This CDR3 region has 12 residues. The CDR3 region has the DNA TGTGTCAGCAGTTTAGGACTAGAAGGCTACACCTTC. Translation: CVSSLGLEGYTF.

This clonotype was counted between two and nine times. V gene TRBV6-2 or TRBV6-3 combines with J gene TRBJ1-5; 7 nucleotides match TRBD1. In germline, CDR1 is MNHEY, CDR2 SVGEGT. The V segment lost 6 bases and the J segment 6 bases; nucleotides outside the gene matches: 8. The CDR3 sequence is 14 residues long. The CDR3 spells CASSSQGVSQPQHF. The CDR3 nucleotides read TGTGCCAGCAGCTCTCAGGGGGTAAGTCAGCCCCAGCATTTT.

This clonotype was picked up many times. The chain employs TRBV19 and TRBJ2-3; D is undetermined. Germline lookup yields CDR1 LNHDA and CDR2 SQIVND (reference sequence). CDR3 length equals 15 residues. Trimming removed 3 bases at V and 11 bases at J, with 21 bases between. CDR3: CASSISPTALHKQYF. The CDR3 coding sequence is TGTGCCAGTAGTATTTCTCCCACCGCCTTACACAAGCAGTATTTT.

The table lists this clonotype with many counts. The CDR3, as DNA: TGTGCCAGCAGTTTACGGACTAGCGGGACCAATGAGCAGTTCTTC. It translates to CASSLRTSGTNEQFF. This chain connects TRBV12-3 or TRBV12-4 to TRBJ2-1; TRBD2 aligns across 12 bases. V lost 2 bases, J lost 6 bases, and 2 bases stayed unmatched. The CDR3 loop spans 15 amino acids.

This clonotype was seen repeatedly, ten times or more. The chain recombines TRBV30 with TRBJ1-1, with D unresolved. The CDR3 extends over 11 amino acids. Trimming left V 7 bases short and J 1 base short, with 7 bases between. Germline V lookup: CDR1 GTSNPN, CDR2 SVGIG (reference sequence). The CDR3 DNA reads TGTGCCTCCGAGAGGAACACTGAAGCTTTCTTT. This sequence encodes CASERNTEAFF.

This clonotype was counted between two and nine times. The chain recombines TRBV5-1 with TRBJ1-1, with 10 bases that match TRBD1. This CDR3 has 14 residues. V lost 4 bases and J lost 4; bases outside the gene matches: 4. CDR1 is SGHRS and CDR2 is YFSETQ in the germline V gene. In DNA form, the CDR3 reads TGCGCCAGCAGCCCCGGGACAGGGGTCACTGAAGCTTTCTTT. Translating it yields CASSPGTGVTEAFF.

V gene TRBV19 combines with J gene TRBJ2-7; 7 bases fit TRBD2. Germline V gene lookup returns CDR1 LNHDA and CDR2 SQIVND (reference sequence). The CDR3 spans 14 residues. Germline trimming cut 3 bases from V and 3 bases from J; bases unmatched to any gene: 5. The DNA of the CDR3 is TGTGCCAGTAGTATCGGCGGGGGTAACTACGAGCAGTACTTC. Its translation is CASSIGGGNYEQYF. The full variable domain, with the rest looked up from reference TRBV19 and TRBJ2-7, is DGGITQSPKYLFRKEGQNVTLSCEQNLNHDAMYWYRQDPGQGLRLIYYSQIVNDFQKGDIAEGYSVSREKKESFPLTVTSAQKNPTAFYLCASSIGGGNYEQYFGPGTRLTVT.

The chain joins TRBV7-2 to TRBJ2-1; D remains unclear. The length of the CDR3 is 13 residues. Germline CDR1 and CDR2: SGHTA and FQGNSA. V was shortened by 1 base and J by 4 bases, with 5 bases between the two germline ends. The CDR3 region is CASSLEDYNEQFF. The DNA of the CDR3 is TGTGCCAGCAGCTTAGAAGATTACAATGAGCAGTTCTTC.

The chain combines TRBV28 with TRBJ2-4, with TRBD2 as a possible D gene (5 bases). V gave up 7 bases and J gave up 1 base, with 11 bases separating them. Germline assignment: CDR1 MDHEN and CDR2 SYDVKM. The CDR3 sequence is 14 residues long. CDR3 nucleotides: TGTGCCAGCAAAGACGGGATGGCCAAAAACATTCAGTACTTC. Protein product: CASKDGMAKNIQYF. Full variable domain (remainder filled in from reference TRBV28 and TRBJ2-4): DVKVTQSSRYLVKRTGEKVFLECVQDMDHENMFWYRQDPGLGLRLIYFSYDVKMKEKGDIPEGYSVSREKKERFSLILESASTNQTSMYLCASKDGMAKNIQYFGAGTRLSVL.

This rearrangement joins TRBV5-1 to TRBJ2-2, with D unresolved. The V end lost 0 bases, the J end lost 6 bases, and 3 bases lay between the germline ends. The CDR3 length is 12 residues. Per the germline V gene, CDR1 is SGHRS and CDR2 is YFSETQ. CDR3 region: CASSLGSGELFF. The CDR3 nucleotides read TGCGCCAGCAGCTTGGGGTCCGGGGAGCTGTTTTTT.

This clonotype was seen a handful of times. The chain combines TRBV24-1 with TRBJ2-1, with D unresolved. Trimming cost V 5 bases and J 9 bases, with 10 bases left between them. Germline-derived CDR1 and CDR2 are KGHDR and SFDVKD. The CDR3 loop spans 12 amino acids. CDR3 DNA: TGTGCCACCAGTGCCCCGGGTCTTGAGCAGTTCTTC. The encoded protein is CATSAPGLEQFF.

This clonotype was counted many times. CDR3 residues: CASSQAGGYNEQFF. CDR3 in DNA: TGTGCCAGCAGCCAAGCGGGGGGATACAATGAGCAGTTCTTC. The gene calls are TRBV6-4 and TRBJ2-1; 9 positions match TRBD2. The J segment lost 4 bases and the V segment lost 6 bases, leaving 4 bases of the junction unmatched. This CDR3 is built from 14 residues. CDR1 is MRHNA, CDR2 SNTAGT, per germline.

The chain combines TRBV12-3 or TRBV12-4 with TRBJ1-1; 9 bases line up with TRBD1. This CDR3 comprises 14 residues. The V segment lost 8 bases and the J segment 5 bases; nucleotides outside the gene matches: 9. CDR3 region: CASGDRVKITEAFF. CDR3 nucleotides: TGTGCCAGCGGGGACAGGGTGAAGATAACTGAAGCTTTCTTT.

CDR3 residues: CSAGLRQGQAFF. Here the CDR3 DNA reads TGCAGCGCCGGCCTAAGACAGGGTCAAGCTTTCTTT. The chain is built from TRBV29-1 and TRBJ1-1, with 7 bases matching TRBD1. The CDR3 is 12 residues long. CDR1 is SQVTM, CDR2 ANQGSEA, per germline. The ends lost 7 bases at V and 9 bases at J; junction bases unmatched: 11.

This clonotype showed up many times. The rearrangement joins TRBV5-1 to TRBJ2-7; D possibly uses TRBD1 or TRBD2 (5 bases each). Germline CDR1 SGHRS, CDR2 YFSETQ. The CDR3 is 14 residues long. V lost 1 base, J lost 6 bases, and 14 bases lay in between. The CDR3, as DNA: TGCGCCAGCAGCTTGAACGGATATGGGGGCGAGCAGTACTTC. Translating gives CASSLNGYGGEQYF. Full variable domain (rest looked up from reference TRBV5-1 and TRBJ2-7): KAGVTQTPRYLIKTRGQQVTLSCSPISGHRSVSWYQQTPGQGLQFLFEYFSETQRNKGNFPGRFSGRQFSNSRSEMNVSTLELGDSALYLCASSLNGYGGEQYFGPGTRLTVT.

The table lists this clonotype with a few counts. A much larger clone sits a single nucleotide away, making a read error possible. The chain joins TRBV11-2 to TRBJ2-2; D is tentatively TRBD1 or TRBD2 (5 bases each). The CDR3 contains 15 residues. CDR1 is SGHAT, CDR2 FQNNGV, per germline. Trimming shortened V by 4 bases and J by 1 base, and 10 bases separated the two germline ends. CDR3 region: CASSSGTMNTGELFF. CDR3 bases: TGTGCCAGCAGCTCCGGGACGATGAACACCGGGGAGCTGTTTTTT.

This chain links TRBV7-6 with TRBJ2-1, with TRBD2 as a possible D gene (5 bases). There are 17 residues in the CDR3. Germline-derived CDR1 and CDR2 are SGHVS and FNYEAQ. V gave up 1 base and J gave up 7 bases, with 20 bases separating them. CDR3 coding DNA: TGTGCCAGCAGCTTAGAGCTTGGCCTCGAGGGCGTTAATGAGCAGTTCTTC. Protein sequence: CASSLELGLEGVNEQFF.

The chain joins TRBV3-1 to TRBJ1-1; TRBD1 might be the D (5 bases). Germline values: CDR1 LGHDT, CDR2 YNNKEL (reference sequence). The CDR3 covers 13 residues. The V end was cut by 0 bases, the J end by 6 bases, with 8 bases between. CDR3 protein: CASSQDRESEAFF. The CDR3 DNA is TGTGCCAGCAGCCAAGACAGGGAATCTGAAGCTTTCTTT.

The chain carries TRBV5-1 and TRBJ2-7; D is tentatively TRBD1 or TRBD2 (5 bases each). Germline assignment: CDR1 SGHRS and CDR2 YFSETQ. The CDR3 is 16 residues long. V was shortened by 0 bases and J by 3 bases, with 16 bases between the two germline ends. CDR3 coding DNA: TGCGCCAGCAGCTTGGACCAGGGCGTCGGGAACTACGAGCAGTACTTC. Translation: CASSLDQGVGNYEQYF. The full variable domain, its missing parts supplied by reference TRBV5-1 and TRBJ2-7, is KAGVTQTPRYLIKTRGQQVTLSCSPISGHRSVSWYQQTPGQGLQFLFEYFSETQRNKGNFPGRFSGRQFSNSRSEMNVSTLELGDSALYLCASSLDQGVGNYEQYFGPGTRLTVT.

This clonotype was observed many times. The V gene is TRBV7-8, the J gene TRBJ2-5; 10 bases are shared with TRBD2. The V gene's germline CDR1 is SGHVS and CDR2 FQNEAQ. V was pared by 5 bases and J by 4 bases, with 7 bases of the junction left unmatched. The CDR3 consists of 15 residues. For the CDR3, the DNA is TGTGCCAGCAGCCCCCTAGCGGGGGCGGGAGAGACCCAGTACTTC. This encodes CASSPLAGAGETQYF.

This clonotype was detected only a few times. V gene TRBV2 combines with J gene TRBJ1-4; 9 bases match TRBD1. The V and J ends lost 5 bases and 8 bases, in that order; junction bases with no gene match: 3. Looked up from germline, CDR1 is SNHLY and CDR2 is FYNNEI. The CDR3 is 13 amino acids. The CDR3 here is CASSLTGGEKLFF. CDR3 nucleotide sequence: TGTGCCAGCAGTTTGACAGGGGGGGAAAAACTGTTTTTT.

This clonotype was seen a few times. The V call is TRBV5-1, the J call TRBJ2-7; 10 positions agree with TRBD1. Germline V gene lookup returns CDR1 SGHRS and CDR2 YFSETQ. With 4 bases clipped from V and 1 base from J, the junction kept 8 bases outside the gene matches. The CDR3 spans 16 residues. This chain's CDR3 is CASSTSTGGLSYEQYF. CDR3 nucleotides: TGCGCCAGCAGCACCTCGACAGGGGGCTTATCCTACGAGCAGTACTTC. The full variable domain, its missing parts supplied by reference TRBV5-1 and TRBJ2-7, is KAGVTQTPRYLIKTRGQQVTLSCSPISGHRSVSWYQQTPGQGLQFLFEYFSETQRNKGNFPGRFSGRQFSNSRSEMNVSTLELGDSALYLCASSTSTGGLSYEQYFGPGTRLTVT.

This clonotype showed up just a few times. The CDR3 spells CASSQERGDQETQYF. The CDR3, as DNA: TGCGCCAGCAGCCAGGAGCGGGGGGACCAAGAGACCCAGTACTTC. The V gene is TRBV4-3, the J gene TRBJ2-5, with TRBD2 matching over 9 bases. Germline V gene lookup returns CDR1 LGHNA and CDR2 YSLEER. CDR3 length equals 15 residues. Trimming cost V 3 bases and J 0 bases; bases outside gene matches: 2.

This clonotype was counted ten times or more. V gene TRBV5-1 combines with J gene TRBJ2-7, with D unclear. Trimming took off 3 bases at V and 2 bases at J, with 21 bases between the two ends. The length of the CDR3 is 17 residues. CDR1 is SGHRS and CDR2 is YFSETQ in the germline V gene. The CDR3 DNA reads as TGCGCCAGCAGCTCGGCGTACATGGCACGCGTAACCTACGAGCAGTACTTC. As protein: CASSSAYMARVTYEQYF.